This record covers a single T cell receptor (beta chain). The antigen is unknown. Collection occurred without any documented infections or immune events in donors. Between the trimmed V and J ends, which lost 2 bases and 2 bases, there was a span of 12 bases. This CDR3 spans 16 amino acids. Germline V gene sequence: CDR1 ENHRY, CDR2 SYGVKD. These data belong to a study of identifying expanded T cells in peripheral blood. Study observations and caveats: Technical replicates showed around 1.3 changed clones; two weeks 15 to 20; four weeks 19.

Profiled with immunoSEQ multiplex PCR; TCRdb holds only in-frame clones, not every one. Of over 75,000 clones in the sample, approximately 90% were seen once. The sequencing sample was made of blood. The TCR was taken from a person aged 18 to 70 in good health. The chain has TRBV10-3 and TRBJ1-4; D is perhaps TRBD1 (5 bases). CDR3 sequence: CAISERGGTTNEKLFF. In DNA, the CDR3 is TGTGCCATCAGTGAGCGGGGGGGGACGACTAATGAAAAACTGTTTTTT.